This entry lists 21 T cell receptor beta chains sequenced from one sample in a study of shared clonotypes between healthy human individuals (dated by TCRdb to the early 2020s). Library creation used the immunoSEQ multiplex PCR assay. Here the immuneACCESS table is served through TCRdb, limited to in-frame sequences with V and J called. Missing clones are a known gap in these copies; in checked studies unresolved V genes cover under half, and the rest lacks a known reason. This sample has about half a million clones in its table, and over 60% of those were observed once. Clones ranked in the top ten supply approximately 12% of the sample. The specimen was PBMCs. These receptor sequences come from a woman between 40 and 50 years old in good health. Some clones in this sample may be carry-over from other donors' samples.

This sequence joins TRBV4-3 and TRBJ1-1; D gene uncertain. Trimming took off 1 base at V and 4 bases at J, with 10 bases between the two ends. The germline gives CDR1 LGHNA, CDR2 YSLEER. The CDR3 is made up of 14 amino acids. The CDR3 DNA reads TGCGCCAGCAGCCAAGTTAAGGGCGGCACTGAAGCTTTCTTT. Its translation: CASSQVKGGTEAFF.

The rearrangement links TRBV6-6 to TRBJ2-1, with D possibly matching TRBD2 (6 bases). V was trimmed by 7 bases and J by 5 bases, leaving 15 bases between them. Germline CDR1 reads MNHNY; CDR2 reads SVGAGI (reference sequence). The CDR3 spans 14 residues. The CDR3 region is CASMGIPGDNEQFF. The CDR3 DNA is TGTGCCAGCATGGGGATCCCGGGAGACAATGAGCAGTTCTTC.

This chain uses TRBV10-3 with TRBJ1-2; unclear D gene. V dropped 3 bases and J dropped 4 bases, with 12 bases sitting between them. This CDR3 is built from 14 residues. CDR1 and CDR2 (germline): ENHRY, SYGVKD. CDR3 loop: CAISDLVRSYGYTF. The CDR3 DNA is TGTGCCATCAGTGACCTCGTTAGGAGCTATGGCTACACCTTC.

This clone occurred once. A read error is the likely source, as a far larger clone sits one nucleotide away. The chain has TRBV30 and TRBJ1-4; D might be TRBD1 (5 bases). This CDR3 is built from 11 residues. Germline V gene data show CDR1 as GTSNPN and CDR2 as SVGIG (reference sequence). The CDR3 sequence: CAWDKGRTLVF. CDR3 coding DNA: TGTGCCTGGGACAAGGGGCGTACACTGGTTTTT.

This clone is a singleton in its sample. It is likely a read error: a sequence one base away is far more abundant. Other DNA sequences in this specimen translate into the identical CDR3. The chain has TRBV10-3 and TRBJ1-2; a weak D match, TRBD1 (5 bases). CDR3 length equals 13 residues. Germline lookup yields CDR1 ENHRY and CDR2 SYGVKD. For the CDR3, the DNA is TGTGCCATCAGTGAGCAGGGCGACTATGGCTACACTTTC. This translates into CAISEQGDYGYTF.

The CDR3 loop reads CASSIGTSGQDTQYF. The CDR3 DNA is TGCGCCAGCAGCATCGGGACTAGCGGACAAGATACGCAGTATTTT. The rearrangement links TRBV5-1 to TRBJ2-3; 11 nucleotides agree with TRBD2. CDR3 size: 15 residues. Germline trimming cut 4 bases from V and 5 bases from J; bases unmatched to any gene: 6. CDR1 is SGHRS and CDR2 is YFSETQ in the germline V gene.

This chain joins TRBV5-1 and TRBJ2-3; possible D gene TRBD1, 6 bases. The CDR3 spans 14 residues. Germline V lookup: CDR1 SGHRS, CDR2 YFSETQ. Trimming stripped 5 bases from V and 0 bases from J, with 10 bases between. DNA for the CDR3: TGCGCCAGCAGGAGCCAGGGGAGCACAGATACGCAGTATTTT. Translated: CASRSQGSTDTQYF.

The chain couples TRBV7-3 to TRBJ2-3; D may be TRBD1 (5 bases). The CDR3 runs to 15 residues. CDR1 is SGHTA and CDR2 is FQGTGA in the germline V gene. Trimming removed 2 bases from V and 4 bases from J, with 13 bases in between. CDR3 nucleotides: TGTGCCAGCAGCTTATCAGGGATCATAGCAGATACGCAGTATTTT. Protein sequence: CASSLSGIIADTQYF.

This clone was seen just once. This sequence joins TRBV28 and TRBJ1-5; D unclear. CDR3 length: 14 amino acids. V lost 2 bases and J 5 bases, leaving 10 bases between the germline ends. CDR1 MDHEN and CDR2 SYDVKM come from the germline V gene. The CDR3 loop reads CASSLGTDDQPQHF. CDR3 nucleotide sequence: TGTGCCAGCAGTTTAGGAACCGACGATCAGCCCCAGCATTTT. The whole variable domain, filled in from reference TRBV28 and TRBJ1-5, reads DVKVTQSSRYLVKRTGEKVFLECVQDMDHENMFWYRQDPGLGLRLIYFSYDVKMKEKGDIPEGYSVSREKKERFSLILESASTNQTSMYLCASSLGTDDQPQHFGDGTRLSIL.

This clone is a singleton in its sample. This chain uses TRBV19 with TRBJ1-2; weak D call: TRBD1 (5 bases). Germline lookup yields CDR1 LNHDA and CDR2 SQIVND (reference sequence). The CDR3 loop spans 13 amino acids. The V end was cut by 5 bases, the J end by 3 bases, with 10 bases between. CDR3 region: CASSYQGHYGYTF. CDR3 sequence (DNA): TGTGCCAGTAGTTATCAGGGACACTATGGCTACACCTTC.

The rearrangement uses TRBV4-3 and TRBJ2-1; no clear D. The CDR3 contains 12 residues. Germline CDR1 reads LGHNA; CDR2 reads YSLEER. V was pared by 2 bases and J by 7 bases, with 6 bases between. The CDR3 region has the DNA TGCGCCAGCAGCCAAAATGTTAATGAGCAGTTCTTC. Translating it yields CASSQNVNEQFF.

This chain links TRBV19 with TRBJ1-2; tentatively, D is TRBD1 (6 bases). Germline CDR1 LNHDA, CDR2 SQIVND (reference sequence). With 5 bases removed from V and 6 bases from J, the gap between germline ends came to 16 bases. CDR3 length: 14 residues. The chain's CDR3 is CASSAHPRTDGYTF. In DNA, the CDR3 is TGTGCCAGTAGTGCTCATCCACGGACAGATGGCTACACCTTC.

This clone was observed at least ten times. This specimen includes other DNA sequences encoding the same CDR3. The rearrangement uses TRBV5-1 and TRBJ2-1, with 10 bases identical to TRBD2. Germline trimming cut 0 bases from V and 4 bases from J; bases unmatched to any gene: 1. CDR1 is SGHRS and CDR2 is YFSETQ in the germline V gene. The CDR3 runs to 15 residues. This CDR3 reads CASSLGTSGYNEQFF. The CDR3 nucleotides read TGCGCCAGCAGCTTGGGGACTAGCGGATACAATGAGCAGTTCTTC.

The V and J genes are TRBV28 and TRBJ1-2; D ambiguous. Germline V gene lookup returns CDR1 MDHEN and CDR2 SYDVKM. The CDR3 loop spans 14 amino acids. V lost 2 bases and J lost 4, with 11 bases in between. CDR3 in amino acids: CASSLVPLGYGYTF. CDR3 bases: TGTGCCAGCAGTTTAGTTCCTCTAGGCTATGGCTACACCTTC.

V is TRBV7-6 and J is TRBJ2-1; the match to TRBD1 covers 8 bases. There are 18 residues in the CDR3. Germline CDR1 and CDR2: SGHVS and FNYEAQ. Trimming at V came to 0 bases and at J to 9 bases, leaving 16 bases not matched to a gene. The CDR3 DNA sequence: TGTGCCAGCAGCTTAGCCCCCCATCGAGAGACAGGGGCATGTGAGCAGTTCTTC. Translated: CASSLAPHRETGACEQFF. Together with reference TRBV7-6 and TRBJ2-1, the CDR3 gives the full variable domain: GAGVSQSPRYKVTKRGQDVALRCDPISGHVSLYWYRQALGQGPEFLTYFNYEAQQDKSGLPNDRFSAERPEGSISTLTIQRTEQRDSAMYRCASSLAPHRETGACEQFFGPGTRLTVL.

The chain recombines TRBV7-2 with TRBJ2-5; no definite D call. The CDR3 has 13 amino acids. Germline V gene lookup returns CDR1 SGHTA and CDR2 FQGNSA. The V end was cut by 1 base, the J end by 5 bases, with 8 bases between. CDR3 nucleotides: TGTGCCAGCAGCTTAGTATCGTGGGAGACCCAGTACTTC. As protein: CASSLVSWETQYF.

This clone was seen once. This sequence joins TRBV5-1 and TRBJ2-7; perhaps TRBD1 as D (6 bases). The CDR3 has 15 residues. Germline CDR1 and CDR2: SGHRS and YFSETQ. V lost 0 bases, J lost 2 bases, and 12 bases lay in between. This chain's CDR3 is CASSLEGVGAYEQYF. The CDR3 coding sequence is TGCGCCAGCAGCTTGGAGGGGGTAGGGGCCTACGAGCAGTACTTC. The whole variable domain, remainder taken from reference TRBV5-1 and TRBJ2-7, is KAGVTQTPRYLIKTRGQQVTLSCSPISGHRSVSWYQQTPGQGLQFLFEYFSETQRNKGNFPGRFSGRQFSNSRSEMNVSTLELGDSALYLCASSLEGVGAYEQYFGPGTRLTVT.

With regard to this clone: Germline is not matched at one junction end, which may reflect a read error. This chain connects TRBV7-7 to TRBJ2-1; maybe TRBD2 (5 bases). CDR1 SSHAT and CDR2 FNYEAQ come from the germline V gene (reference sequence). CDR3 length equals 16 residues. CDR3 in amino acids: CASSPRLEGGSNEQFF. The CDR3 nucleotides read TGTGCTAGCAGCCCCCGACTCGAGGGCGGTTCCAATGAGCAGTTCTTC.

Notes on this clone: Given a far larger clone just one base away, this is likely a sequencing read error. Written as DNA, the CDR3 is TGCGCCAGCAGCGACGGACAGGGACTACTAAAGCAGTACTTC. Amino acids: CASSDGQGLLKQYF. The chain employs TRBV5-1 and TRBJ2-7, with TRBD1 as a possible D gene (8 bases). Trimming left V 4 bases short and J 8 bases short, with 19 bases between. CDR1 and CDR2 from the germline V gene are SGHRS and YFSETQ. The CDR3 spans 14 residues.

Here the CDR3 reads CASVLHEQYF. DNA of the CDR3: TGTGCCAGCGTGCTTCACGAGCAGTACTTC. The V call is TRBV2, the J call TRBJ2-7; D uncertain. The CDR3 runs to 10 residues. Trimming removed 8 bases at V and 5 bases at J, with 7 bases between. Germline lookup yields CDR1 SNHLY and CDR2 FYNNEI.

The chain joins TRBV10-2 to TRBJ2-7; D is possibly TRBD1 (6 bases). From germline, CDR1 is WSHSY and CDR2 SAAADI. This CDR3 is built from 16 residues. V was shortened by 1 base and J by 1 base, with 14 bases between the two germline ends. The CDR3 loop reads CASSEWMRTASYEQYF. In DNA form, the CDR3 reads TGCGCCAGCAGTGAGTGGATGAGGACAGCATCCTACGAGCAGTACTTC.